What follows are 15 T cell receptor beta chains derived from one specimen sequenced in a study of blood T cell repertoires in COVID-19. Assay used: immunoSEQ multiplex PCR; TCRdb lists only in-frame clones, some missing. The repertoire holds 200,000 to 250,000 clones, with about 80% as singletons. The sample taken for sequencing was peripheral blood. Receptor source: a woman in her forties or fifties with acute or convalescent COVID-19.

The chain joins TRBV12-3 or TRBV12-4 to TRBJ1-5; 8 bases agree with TRBD1. The CDR3 is 13 amino acids. Trimming cost V 8 bases and J 4 bases; bases outside gene matches: 4. CDR3 protein: CASLGQGNQPQHF. For the CDR3, the DNA is TGTGCCAGCCTCGGACAGGGAAATCAGCCCCAGCATTTT.

The V gene is TRBV5-1, the J gene TRBJ1-5, with 7 bases fitting TRBD1. V trimming: 3 bases; J trimming: 3 bases; junction bases outside the gene matches: 3. The germline V gene has CDR1 SGHRS and CDR2 YFSETQ. The CDR3 spans 14 residues. The DNA for the CDR3 is TGCGCCAGCAGCTGGACAGGTTTCAATCAGCCCCAGCATTTT. As protein: CASSWTGFNQPQHF.

This clone was found a few times. V usage is TRBV10-1 and J usage is TRBJ2-5; no definite D call. The CDR3 totals 13 residues. Trimming pared 8 bases from V and 5 bases from J, leaving 15 bases between. Germline assignment: CDR1 WNHNN and CDR2 SYGVQD (reference sequence). The CDR3: CASSPGLLETQYF. In DNA, the CDR3 is TGCGCCAGCTCGCCCGGTCTCTTGGAGACCCAGTACTTC.

This clone showed up just a few times. V usage is TRBV21-1 and J usage is TRBJ2-1; the table's D call TRBD1 went unverified against the DNA. TRBV21-1 is noted as a pseudogene. The CDR3 consists of 21 residues. The CDR3 protein is CASSKDLLFHGDRGGYNEQFF. In DNA form, the CDR3 reads TGTGCCAGCAGCAAAGATCTCCTTTTTCACGGAGACAGGGGAGGTTACAATGAGCAGTTCTTC.

V gene TRBV10-2 combines with J gene TRBJ2-5, with TRBD2 as a possible D gene (5 bases). Per germline, CDR1 WSHSY and CDR2 SAAADI. There are 11 residues in the CDR3. The V end was cut by 8 bases, the J end by 5 bases, with 9 bases between. CDR3 coding DNA: TGCGCCAGCGGAGGAGTGGAGACCCAGTACTTC. Translating gives CASGGVETQYF.

The genes are TRBV27 and TRBJ1-5; 10 bases agree with TRBD1. The V gene's germline CDR1 is MNHEY and CDR2 SMNVEV (reference sequence). The CDR3 totals 15 residues. V dropped 6 bases and J dropped 6; count of bases not matched to a gene: 8. For the CDR3, the DNA is TGTGCCAGCAGCCCCGGGACAGGGGCTACTCAGCCCCAGCATTTT. Translated: CASSPGTGATQPQHF.

Remarks on this clone: Mismatch with germline at one junction end may stem from a read error. The genes are TRBV7-8 and TRBJ2-1; the match to TRBD1 covers 9 bases. The germline V gene encodes CDR1 SGHVS and CDR2 FQNEAQ. This CDR3 spans 15 amino acids. CDR3: CASSLDRGMRNGQFF. The CDR3 DNA is TGTGCCAGCAGCTTGGACAGGGGAATGAGGAATGGGCAGTTCTTC.

J is TRBJ1-2 and V is TRBV28; perhaps TRBD1 as D (5 bases). In germline, CDR1 is MDHEN, CDR2 SYDVKM. Trimming took off 6 bases at V and 7 bases at J, with 21 bases between the two ends. CDR3 size: 15 residues. CDR3 in amino acids: CASRTGGAWGGGYTF. The CDR3 nucleotides read TGTGCCAGCAGAACCGGAGGGGCTTGGGGGGGTGGCTACACCTTC.

The rearrangement uses TRBV24-1 and TRBJ2-5, with D maybe TRBD1 (6 bases). This CDR3 comprises 13 residues. CDR1 and CDR2 (germline): KGHDR, SFDVKD. Trimming cost V 2 bases and J 3 bases, with 6 bases left between them. The CDR3 spells CATSDWTEETQYF. DNA for the CDR3: TGTGCCACCAGTGATTGGACAGAAGAGACCCAGTACTTC.

The chain recombines TRBV19 with TRBJ1-1; 8 nucleotides agree with TRBD1. Looked up from germline, CDR1 is LNHDA and CDR2 is SQIVND (reference sequence). V dropped 6 bases and J dropped 6; count of bases not matched to a gene: 9. This CDR3 comprises 14 residues. CDR3 region: CASSPNRGRPEAFF. In nucleotides, the CDR3 is TGTGCCAGTAGCCCAAACAGGGGGAGGCCTGAAGCTTTCTTT.

The chain is built from TRBV6-5 and TRBJ2-1, with D perhaps TRBD1 (6 bases). There are 15 residues in the CDR3. CDR1 is MNHEY, CDR2 SVGAGI, per germline. With 6 bases removed from V and 2 bases from J, the gap between germline ends came to 14 bases. CDR3: CASSRRTGTYNEQFF. The CDR3 nucleotides are TGTGCCAGCAGCCGTCGTACAGGGACCTACAATGAGCAGTTCTTC.

The J gene is TRBJ1-1, the V gene TRBV5-5; TRBD1 matches 7 bases. The CDR3 extends over 15 amino acids. After removal of 0 bases from V and 5 bases from J, the junction contained 7 bases not matched to a gene. Germline V gene lookup returns CDR1 SGHKS and CDR2 YYEKEE (reference sequence). CDR3 sequence: CASSLATGMGTEAFF. In DNA form, the CDR3 reads TGTGCCAGCAGCTTGGCGACAGGGATGGGGACTGAAGCTTTCTTT.

This clone was seen once. This chain uses TRBV7-6 with TRBJ1-1; TRBD1 aligns across 8 bases. The germline V gene encodes CDR1 SGHVS and CDR2 FNYEAQ. Trimming took 4 bases from V and 11 from J; bases not matched to a gene: 9. This CDR3 has 13 residues. The CDR3 here is CASSSQTGASAFF. The CDR3 bases are TGTGCCAGCAGCTCCCAGACAGGGGCGTCGGCTTTCTTT.

The V call is TRBV10-3, the J call TRBJ1-5; a weak D match, TRBD1 (6 bases). V dropped 3 bases and J dropped 0 bases, with 12 bases sitting between them. Germline V gene lookup returns CDR1 ENHRY and CDR2 SYGVKD. The CDR3 covers 16 residues. The CDR3 spells CAISDPGEYSNQPQHF. CDR3 in DNA: TGTGCCATCAGTGATCCAGGGGAGTATAGCAATCAGCCCCAGCATTTT.

This clone showed up just once. The V and J genes are TRBV7-2 and TRBJ1-3; possibly TRBD1 for D (5 bases). CDR1 and CDR2 (germline): SGHTA, FQGNSA. The CDR3 is 14 amino acids. The V gene lost 3 bases and the J gene lost 2 bases, with 8 bases spanning the gap. The CDR3 DNA sequence: TGTGCCAGCAGCTTTCGGGGGACTGGAAACACCATATATTTT. Protein sequence: CASSFRGTGNTIYF.